This TCR beta chain was documented in a study of blood T cell repertoires in COVID-19 (dated by TCRdb to 2020 to 2021). A note on the overall study: Samples covering the acute and convalescent phases of COVID-19 were provided by collaborators in the United States, Italy and Spain. The material from the prospective study consisted of cDNA or gDNA derived from T cells, B-cell-depleted T cells, or PBMCs. The dataset comprised deeply sampled blood TCRbeta repertoires from subjects exposed to, actively infected with, or recovered from COVID-19. The samples were drawn from the first 160 participants of the ongoing ImmuneRACE study and from 950 to 1,500 subjects provided by 6 global collaborators. Where HLA class I and class II types were available, the types were taken from metadata supplied by the sample provider, not from assay-based typing. The repertoires were made available in a free public database intended to serve as a resource for research on the immune response to SARS-CoV-2. The sample metadata nearly always contained a de-identified subject ID, COVID-19 status, age in years and sex.

The cysteine opens and the phenylalanine closes a CDR3 of 16 amino acids. CDR3 DNA only is kept here, 48 bases in frame from base 1. Based on the germline V gene (reference sequence), the CDR1 and CDR2 sequences are SEHNR and FQNEAQ. The junction shows trimming of 3 bases on V and 2 bases on J, plus 15 bases between the germline ends. Concerning this clone itself: Its target antigen remains unknown. Base qualities are not at hand, and no much larger clone is one base apart.

In Seattle, one collaborating source enrolled patients while the infection was active and tracked those patients longitudinally over the course of disease. Each collaborating institution followed its own protocols to collect whole blood in K2EDTA tubes. Collaborator samples were shipped for TCRbeta analysis as frozen whole blood, isolated PBMCs, or DNA extracted from either sample type. TCRbeta CDR3 regions were amplified from genomic DNA by means of the immunoSEQ Assay, a bias-controlled multiplex PCR. As for how the authors treated the data: Nucleated cell counts per sample were estimated from amplification of reference gene primers within the assay. To quantify the absolute abundance of each unique TCRbeta CDR3 rearrangement, sequence reads were collapsed and filtered. For each sample, productive Simpson clonality was calculated by taking the square root of Simpson's diversity index across productive rearrangements. The clones in this table, taken by TCRdb from immuneACCESS, are in-frame only. Not every clone is retained; where verified, under half of the shortfall comes from an unresolved V gene, and the cause of the rest is unknown. The DNA gave D and trimming, while V, J and clone size come from that table. The sample table records more than 85,000 clones; approximately 86% of these occur just once. The top ten clonotypes cover around 2.1% of the sample.

General findings and caveats noted by the study authors: The quantity of clinical and demographic metadata differed by source and by participant and was supplied without curation.

The receptor chain draws on TRBV7-9 and TRBJ2-3; TRBD2 could be the D gene, as 5 bases match. The source is a man between 50 and 59 years old with COVID-19, enrolled during active disease. Specimen: peripheral blood. The CDR3 loop reads CASSFSPPADTDTQYF. The base sequence is TGTGCCAGCAGCTTTTCCCCACCAGCGGACACAGATACGCAGTATTTT.